The clone carrying this T cell receptor (beta chain) has only a few counts. These data are taken from a study of blood T cell repertoires in COVID-19. From germline, CDR1 is MNHEY and CDR2 SVGAGI. The CDR3 totals 16 residues. V lost 2 bases and J lost 4, with 17 bases in between. TCRdb keeps only in-frame clones here, not all; method: immunoSEQ multiplex PCR. Of a few hundred thousand clones in the sample, 70% to 85% are singletons; the top ten hold 1.4%. The rearrangement uses TRBV6-5 and TRBJ1-1, with D tentatively TRBD1 (6 bases). The source of this sequence is a woman aged 40 to 50 who had recovered from COVID-19. Sequencing was done on a sample of peripheral blood. The CDR3: CASSYPQAGVGTEAFF. DNA for the CDR3: TGTGCCAGCAGTTACCCCCAGGCAGGGGTTGGCACTGAAGCTTTCTTT.